A single sample gave rise to the 30 T cell receptor beta chains below, sequenced in a study of blood T cell repertoires in COVID-19 (dated by TCRdb to about 2020). Libraries came from the immunoSEQ multiplex PCR assay. In its TCRdb copy, this immuneACCESS table keeps in-frame sequences only and misses some clones. Where compared with another copy, unresolved V genes explain less than half of these, and the others have no known cause. The sample profile shows a few hundred thousand clones; about nine tenths of them were found once. In total, the top ten clones hold 11% of the sample. Material: peripheral blood. The source of these receptors is a woman aged 30 to 39 with COVID-19, enrolled during active disease.

V and J are TRBV19 and TRBJ1-4; 8 bases are shared with TRBD1. The CDR3 is 14 residues long. Germline assignment: CDR1 LNHDA and CDR2 SQIVND (reference sequence). The ends lost 6 bases at V and 11 bases at J; junction bases unmatched: 11. CDR3 sequence reads: CASSLGQGSAKLFF. CDR3 nucleotides: TGTGCCAGTAGCCTCGGACAGGGAAGTGCGAAACTGTTTTTT.

V and J are TRBV29-1 and TRBJ1-3, with 7 bases that match TRBD1. Trimming at V came to 6 bases and at J to 7 bases, leaving 9 bases not matched to a gene. CDR3 length equals 13 residues. Germline CDR1 reads SQVTM; CDR2 reads ANQGSEA. DNA for the CDR3: TGCAGCGTAACGACAGGGATTAGGAACACCATATATTTT. Amino acid sequence: CSVTTGIRNTIYF.

The J gene is TRBJ2-1, the V gene TRBV5-1; the match to TRBD2 covers 7 bases. The germline V gene encodes CDR1 SGHRS and CDR2 YFSETQ. CDR3 length equals 15 residues. V lost 0 bases, J lost 4 bases, and 4 bases stayed unmatched. The CDR3 region has the DNA TGCGCCAGCAGCTTGGTCTCTAGCGGATACAATGAGCAGTTCTTC. Translated, it gives CASSLVSSGYNEQFF.

The J gene is TRBJ1-5, the V gene TRBV7-8; maybe TRBD1 (6 bases). V gave up 5 bases and J gave up 6 bases, with 17 bases separating them. CDR1 SGHVS and CDR2 FQNEAQ come from the germline V gene. This CDR3 spans 15 amino acids. Here the CDR3 reads CASSPRGGSFQPQHF. The CDR3 nucleotides read TGTGCCAGCAGCCCCCGCGGGGGCAGTTTTCAGCCCCAGCATTTT. The full variable domain, in which reference TRBV7-8 and TRBJ1-5 provide the parts outside the CDR3, is GAGVSQSPRYKVAKRGQDVALRCDPISGHVSLFWYQQALGQGPEFLTYFQNEAQLDKSGLPSDRFFAERPEGSVSTLKIQRTQQEDSAVYLCASSPRGGSFQPQHFGDGTRLSIL.

This clone was seen once. The chain recombines TRBV29-1 with TRBJ1-1; D is undetermined. CDR1 and CDR2 from the germline V gene are SQVTM and ANQGSEA. The V end lost 5 bases, the J end lost 5 bases, and 33 bases lay between the germline ends. The CDR3 is 19 residues long. DNA for the CDR3: TGCAGCGTTTACCACTCCAGCCCTCTCCGACACAACGGTGGGACTGAAGCTTTCTTT. It codes for CSVYHSSPLRHNGGTEAFF.

The chain couples TRBV5-1 to TRBJ1-2; D is unclear. The V and J ends lost 5 bases and 8 bases respectively, with 16 bases between them. Germline lookup yields CDR1 SGHRS and CDR2 YFSETQ. This CDR3 has 13 residues. The CDR3 DNA follows: TGCGCCAGCAGGCTGTGGCTGCAAGTGGGCTACACCTTC. Amino acids: CASRLWLQVGYTF. The full variable domain, in which reference TRBV5-1 and TRBJ1-2 provide the parts outside the CDR3, is KAGVTQTPRYLIKTRGQQVTLSCSPISGHRSVSWYQQTPGQGLQFLFEYFSETQRNKGNFPGRFSGRQFSNSRSEMNVSTLELGDSALYLCASRLWLQVGYTFGSGTRLTVV.

In DNA, the CDR3 is TGCGCCAGCAGCTGGGGACTTCTTATCGACAATGAGCAGTTCTTC. It yields the protein CASSWGLLIDNEQFF. The rearrangement uses TRBV5-1 and TRBJ2-1; a weak D match, TRBD2 (6 bases). With 3 bases removed from V and 5 bases from J, the gap between germline ends came to 15 bases. The germline V gene has CDR1 SGHRS and CDR2 YFSETQ. This CDR3 has 15 residues. Using reference TRBV5-1 and TRBJ2-1 for the parts outside the CDR3, the full variable domain is KAGVTQTPRYLIKTRGQQVTLSCSPISGHRSVSWYQQTPGQGLQFLFEYFSETQRNKGNFPGRFSGRQFSNSRSEMNVSTLELGDSALYLCASSWGLLIDNEQFFGPGTRLTVL.

The rearrangement uses TRBV14 and TRBJ1-2; D is undetermined. CDR1 and CDR2 (germline): SGHDN, FVKESK. The CDR3 has 15 amino acids. V lost 4 bases, J lost 6 bases, and 18 bases lay in between. Here the CDR3 reads CASSRRQSPQNGYTF. The CDR3 nucleotides read TGTGCCAGCAGCCGCCGACAATCTCCCCAGAATGGCTACACCTTC.

J is TRBJ1-2 and V is TRBV5-4, with TRBD1 identical over 8 bases. This CDR3 is 13 amino acids long. V was clipped by 4 bases and J by 7 bases; unmatched bases: 6. Germline loops: CDR1 SGHNT, CDR2 YYREEE (reference sequence). The CDR3 is CASSQDRASGYTF. The CDR3 nucleotides are TGTGCCAGCAGCCAGGACAGGGCGAGTGGCTACACCTTC. The complete variable domain, with remaining parts taken from reference TRBV5-4 and TRBJ1-2, reads ETGVTQSPTHLIKTRGQQVTLRCSSQSGHNTVSWYQQALGQGPQFIFQYYREEENGRGNFPPRFSGLQFPNYSSELNVNALELDDSALYLCASSQDRASGYTFGSGTRLTVV.

This chain links TRBV27 with TRBJ1-5; D ambiguous. Trimming cost V 5 bases and J 2 bases, with 16 bases left between them. The CDR3 runs 16 residues. Germline V CDR1 and CDR2: MNHEY, SMNVEV (reference sequence). CDR3 sequence (DNA): TGTGCCAGCAGTCTTACAGTAGGTTTGGGCAATCAGCCCCAGCATTTT. It encodes CASSLTVGLGNQPQHF.

The V gene is TRBV19, the J gene TRBJ1-1, with 7 bases that match TRBD1. The V gene end was trimmed by 0 bases and the J gene end by 3 bases; junction bases not matched to a gene: 4. Germline lookup yields CDR1 LNHDA and CDR2 SQIVND (reference sequence). This CDR3 comprises 15 residues. The CDR3 loop is CASSIETGRHTEAFF. DNA for the CDR3: TGTGCCAGTAGTATAGAGACAGGGAGGCACACTGAAGCTTTCTTT. The full variable domain, its missing parts supplied by reference TRBV19 and TRBJ1-1, is DGGITQSPKYLFRKEGQNVTLSCEQNLNHDAMYWYRQDPGQGLRLIYYSQIVNDFQKGDIAEGYSVSREKKESFPLTVTSAQKNPTAFYLCASSIETGRHTEAFFGQGTRLTVV.

The chain is built from TRBV6-6 and TRBJ1-5; D gene ambiguous. The germline V gene has CDR1 MNHNY and CDR2 SVGAGI (reference sequence). The CDR3 totals 12 residues. Trimming pared 6 bases from V and 6 bases from J, leaving 9 bases between. The CDR3 region has the DNA TGTGCCAGCAGCCGGGAGGGTCAGCCCCAGCATTTT. This codes for CASSREGQPQHF.

The chain couples TRBV24-1 to TRBJ2-7, with 10 bases identical to TRBD2. Germline loops: CDR1 KGHDR, CDR2 SFDVKD. The trim removed 8 bases at V and 7 bases at J, leaving 10 bases unmatched. CDR3 length: 14 amino acids. The CDR3 protein is CATIVTSGVVEQYF. The CDR3 DNA is TGTGCCACCATCGTCACTAGCGGGGTTGTGGAGCAGTACTTC.

The genes are TRBV11-2 and TRBJ2-7; 7 nucleotides match TRBD2. V lost 2 bases to trimming and J lost 0 bases; unmatched junction nucleotides: 13. Germline assignment: CDR1 SGHAT and CDR2 FQNNGV. The CDR3 runs 18 residues. CDR3 amino acids: CASSLKGVGLADSYEQYF. The CDR3 nucleotides are TGTGCCAGCAGCTTAAAAGGGGTAGGTCTAGCGGACTCCTACGAGCAGTACTTC.

V is TRBV4-1 and J is TRBJ2-2; 9 bases align to TRBD2. Germline loops: CDR1 MGHRA, CDR2 YSYEKL. This CDR3 spans 17 amino acids. V lost 1 base and J lost 2; bases outside the gene matches: 5. CDR3 protein: CASSQGPAGGNTGELFF. CDR3 coding DNA: TGCGCCAGCAGCCAAGGCCCAGCGGGGGGAAACACCGGGGAGCTGTTTTTT.

This clone is a singleton in its sample. The chain has TRBV19 and TRBJ2-7; the D is unclear. Germline V gene lookup returns CDR1 LNHDA and CDR2 SQIVND (reference sequence). The CDR3 is 14 residues long. Trimming cost V 2 bases and J 6 bases, with 14 bases left between them. The CDR3 region has the DNA TGTGCCAGTAGTATATGGGCCGATACCCCCGAGCAGTACTTC. Translating it yields CASSIWADTPEQYF.

The chain combines TRBV11-3 with TRBJ2-7; D ambiguous. The CDR3 contains 13 residues. The V gene's germline CDR1 is SGHNT and CDR2 YENEEA. Trimming shortened V by 1 base and J by 4 bases, and 8 bases separated the two germline ends. DNA for the CDR3: TGTGCCAGCAGCTTAGGCCAAGAGTACGAGCAGTACTTC. The encoded protein is CASSLGQEYEQYF.

This chain connects TRBV5-4 to TRBJ1-2; D not resolved. Per the germline V gene, CDR1 is SGHNT and CDR2 is YYREEE (reference sequence). V was cut by 3 bases and J by 3 bases, with 9 bases left in between. The CDR3 totals 13 residues. CDR3 DNA sequence: TGTGCCAGCAGCTCCCGGGAGGACTATGGCTACACCTTC. Protein sequence: CASSSREDYGYTF.

This clone was seen a few times. The chain combines TRBV18 with TRBJ2-1, with 7 positions matching TRBD2. V dropped 3 bases and J dropped 6; count of bases not matched to a gene: 8. The CDR3 totals 15 residues. Germline-derived CDR1 and CDR2 are KGHSH and LQKENI. For the CDR3, the DNA is TGTGCCAGCTCACCGGCCGGGGGGTTATCCAATGAGCAGTTCTTC. Translation: CASSPAGGLSNEQFF.

The CDR3, as DNA: TGTGCCAGCAGCGTAACTAGCGGTTCGGGGGCCCAGTACTTC. This translates into CASSVTSGSGAQYF. The chain links TRBV5-4 to TRBJ2-5; 8 positions match TRBD2. This CDR3 has 14 amino acids. J gave up 9 bases and V 4 bases, and 11 bases lay outside the gene matches. From germline, CDR1 is SGHNT and CDR2 YYREEE (reference sequence).

The chain joins TRBV6-1 to TRBJ1-1, with TRBD1 as a possible D gene (6 bases). V lost 3 bases and J lost 8, with 16 bases in between. CDR1 and CDR2 from the germline V gene are MNHNS and SASEGT. The CDR3 totals 14 residues. CDR3 nucleotides: TGTGCCAGCAGTGACCCCTTTTGGGGGCCGGAAGCTTTCTTT. Translated: CASSDPFWGPEAFF.

This chain links TRBV21-1 with TRBJ2-6; the tabulated D call, TRBD2, remains unverified against the DNA. TRBV21-1 counts as a pseudogene. The CDR3 has 20 amino acids. The DNA of the CDR3 is TGTGCCAGCAGGGACTCCTCCTCGGGACTCGTCCTCTCTGGGGCCAACGTCCTGACTTTC. Translation: CASRDSSSGLVLSGANVLTF.

The chain combines TRBV30 with TRBJ1-5; weak D call: TRBD1 (6 bases). The V gene's germline CDR1 is GTSNPN and CDR2 SVGIG (reference sequence). The CDR3 is 14 residues long. V was cut by 0 bases and J by 5 bases, with 11 bases left in between. CDR3: CAWSVLGGHQPQHF. CDR3 bases: TGTGCCTGGAGTGTACTAGGGGGACATCAGCCCCAGCATTTT.

The V call is TRBV2, the J call TRBJ1-5; possible D gene TRBD1, 5 bases. The germline V and J ends were trimmed by 5 bases and 0 bases, with 14 bases remaining between them. Germline CDR1 is SNHLY and CDR2 is FYNNEI. The CDR3 length is 16 residues. Written as DNA, the CDR3 is TGTGCCAGCAGTTTCTCGGCAGGGAATAGCAATCAGCCCCAGCATTTT. As protein: CASSFSAGNSNQPQHF.

This clone has only one observation. This chain uses TRBV2 with TRBJ1-3, with 7 bases lining up with TRBD1. The CDR3 runs to 14 residues. The V gene's germline CDR1 is SNHLY and CDR2 FYNNEI. The ends lost 6 bases at V and 4 bases at J; junction bases unmatched: 6. The CDR3 loop is CASSQQGKGNTIYF. CDR3 in DNA: TGTGCCAGCAGCCAACAGGGGAAAGGAAACACCATATATTTT. The full variable domain, its missing parts supplied by reference TRBV2 and TRBJ1-3, is EPEVTQTPSHQVTQMGQEVILRCVPISNHLYFYWYRQILGQKVEFLVSFYNNEISEKSEIFDDQFSVERPDGSNFTLKIRSTKLEDSAMYFCASSQQGKGNTIYFGEGSWLTVV.

The V and J genes are TRBV3-1 (or the pseudogene TRBV3-2) and TRBJ2-5; 8 nucleotides match TRBD2. This CDR3 contains 15 residues. J gave up 4 bases and V 7 bases, and 11 bases lay outside the gene matches. Germline V CDR1 and CDR2: LGHDT, YNNKEL (reference sequence). CDR3 protein: CASTAFQLAGETQYF. DNA for the CDR3: TGTGCCAGCACAGCCTTCCAGCTAGCGGGAGAGACCCAGTACTTC.

The chain couples TRBV9 to TRBJ2-1; 11 positions agree with TRBD1. Germline CDR1 and CDR2: SGDLS and YYNGEE. This CDR3 comprises 17 residues. With V trimmed by 4 bases and J by 8 bases, 14 bases remained unmatched. The chain's CDR3 is CASSPRGSDRGQDEQFF. CDR3 nucleotide sequence: TGTGCCAGCAGCCCCAGAGGCTCGGACAGGGGGCAAGATGAGCAGTTCTTC.

The gene calls are TRBV6-5 and TRBJ1-5; D not certain. With 5 bases removed from V and 11 bases from J, the gap between germline ends came to 10 bases. CDR1 and CDR2 from the germline V gene are MNHEY and SVGAGI. The CDR3 extends over 11 amino acids. Written as DNA, the CDR3 is TGTGCCAGCAGTCCCGGGTGGGCCCAGCATTTT. Amino acid sequence: CASSPGWAQHF.

The chain employs TRBV27 and TRBJ2-7; possibly TRBD2 for D (6 bases). CDR3 length: 14 residues. V dropped 2 bases and J dropped 5 bases, with 13 bases sitting between them. Germline V CDR1 and CDR2: MNHEY, SMNVEV (reference sequence). In DNA, the CDR3 is TGTGCCAGCAGTTTAGGAGGGATTGGTAACGAGCAGTACTTC. This encodes CASSLGGIGNEQYF.

The chain carries TRBV5-1 and TRBJ2-7; the match to TRBD2 covers 8 bases. The CDR3 has 17 residues. CDR1 is SGHRS and CDR2 is YFSETQ in the germline V gene. V shed 3 bases and J 3 bases; nucleotides not matched to a gene: 14. The CDR3 bases are TGCGCCAGCAGCTACCACCCTCTGGCGGGGGGCCTCTACGAGCAGTACTTC. Protein product: CASSYHPLAGGLYEQYF.